This T cell receptor (beta chain) was documented in a study of T cells in Graves' hyperthyroidism and ophthalmopathy. Study outcomes and limitations: Most thyroid clonotypes expanded above 0.001 were also detected in blood.

This clonotype was seen repeatedly, ten times or more. What it binds is not known. TCR beta CDR3 regions were amplified from RNA transcripts. Initially, a first-round RT-PCR of the TCR CDR3 employed the HTBI primer set. TCRdb ran MiXCR on the multiplex PCR reads and lists one entry per CDR3 protein. The table includes around 600,000 distinct CDR3 sequences, about 15% detected once. This receptor was identified in a woman aged 50 to 65 with Graves' ophthalmopathy. The sample comprised blood.

This chain's CDR3 is CSVAQGAVDTEAFF. The CDR3, as DNA: TGCAGCGTTGCGCAGGGGGCCGTGGACACTGAAGCTTTCTTT. The chain recombines TRBV29-1 with TRBJ1-1; 8 bases fit TRBD1. Germline CDR1 reads SQVTM; CDR2 reads ANQGSEA. J was trimmed by 3 bases and V by 4 bases; bases with no gene match: 7. This CDR3 region has 14 residues.